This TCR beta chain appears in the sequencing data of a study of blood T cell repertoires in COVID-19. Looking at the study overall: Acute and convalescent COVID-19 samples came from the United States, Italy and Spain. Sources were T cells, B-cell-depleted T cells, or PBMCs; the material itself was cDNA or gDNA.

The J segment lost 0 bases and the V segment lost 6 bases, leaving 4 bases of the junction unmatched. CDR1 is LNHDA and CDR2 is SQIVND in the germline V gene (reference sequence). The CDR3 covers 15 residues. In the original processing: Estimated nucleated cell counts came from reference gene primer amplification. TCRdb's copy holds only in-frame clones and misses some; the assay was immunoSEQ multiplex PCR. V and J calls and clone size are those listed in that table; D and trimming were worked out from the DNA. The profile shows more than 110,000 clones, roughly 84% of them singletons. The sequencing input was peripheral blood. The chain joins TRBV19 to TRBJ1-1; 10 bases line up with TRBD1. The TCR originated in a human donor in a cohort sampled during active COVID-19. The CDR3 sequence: CASRPGTGVNTEAFF. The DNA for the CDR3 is TGTGCCAGTAGACCCGGGACAGGGGTGAACACTGAAGCTTTCTTT.